This T cell receptor (beta chain) was observed in a study of T cell responses to AZD1222 COVID-19 vaccine. Study-level points and caveats: Clonal diversity may have been underestimated, and the donors were mostly white British, with more females than males. Two AZD1222 doses significantly raised spike-specific TCR breadth and depth over controls. Vaccine-associated CD4 TCRs ranged over spike, dominating at 160-218 and 743-854.

The V segment lost 4 bases and the J segment 1 base; nucleotides outside the gene matches: 3. CDR3 length: 14 amino acids. CDR1 is SGHVS and CDR2 is FNYEAQ in the germline V gene. Doses given second, at about 4 or about 12 weeks, were pooled. In regard to this clone: The antigen is unknown.

Sequenced by immunoSEQ multiplex PCR; TCRdb stores in-frame clones only, minus some. The profile shows about 180,000 clones, almost 90% of them singletons. This specimen was peripheral blood, taken 28 days after the second AZD1222 dose. The sequence was collected from an adult who received the AZD1222 COVID-19 vaccine. The genes are TRBV7-6 and TRBJ2-5; TRBD1 aligns across 7 bases. CDR3 sequence (DNA): TGTGCCAGCAGCTCGACAGGGCCCCAAGAGACCCAGTACTTC. It encodes CASSSTGPQETQYF.